This T cell receptor beta chain was documented in a study of response to subunit inactivated influenza vaccine. General observations from the study: The authors suggested that few new T cells are recruited per seasonal influenza vaccination.

Remarks on this clonotype: What it recognizes is unknown.

Between the trimmed V and J ends, which lost 8 bases and 2 bases, there was a span of 13 bases. Germline V gives CDR1 SEHNR, CDR2 FQNEAQ (reference sequence). The CDR3 length is 13 residues. From the RT-PCR reads, TCRdb called clonotypes with MiXCR, one entry per CDR3 protein. Of around 580,000 distinct CDR3 sequences in the sample, approximately 14% are singletons; the top ten hold around 10%. Material: PBMCs from blood, obtained less than 13 days after vaccination. V gene TRBV7-9 combines with J gene TRBJ2-7; possibly TRBD1 or TRBD2 for D (5 bases each). The TCR was taken from a man aged 50 to 60 who received an inactivated influenza vaccine. The CDR3 spells CASEGTRAYEQYF. The CDR3 bases are TGTGCCAGCGAGGGGACGCGGGCCTACGAGCAGTACTTC. Based on the CDR3 plus reference TRBV7-9 and TRBJ2-7, the full variable domain is DTGVSQNPRHKITKRGQNVTFRCDPISEHNRLYWYRQTLGQGPEFLTYFQNEAQLEKSRLLSDRFSAERPKGSFSTLEIQRTEQGDSAMYLCASEGTRAYEQYFGPGTRLTVT.